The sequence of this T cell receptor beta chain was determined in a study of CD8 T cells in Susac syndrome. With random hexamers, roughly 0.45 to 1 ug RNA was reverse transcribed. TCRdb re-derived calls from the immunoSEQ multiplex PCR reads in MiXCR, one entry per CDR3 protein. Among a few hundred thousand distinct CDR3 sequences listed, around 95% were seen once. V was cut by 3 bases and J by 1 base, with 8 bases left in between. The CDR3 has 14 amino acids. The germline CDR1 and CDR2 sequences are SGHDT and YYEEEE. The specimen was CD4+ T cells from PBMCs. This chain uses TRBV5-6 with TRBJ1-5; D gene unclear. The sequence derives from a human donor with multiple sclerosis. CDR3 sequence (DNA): TGTGCCAGCAGCTCGTACGTAAGCAATCAGCCCCAGCATTTT. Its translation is CASSSYVSNQPQHF. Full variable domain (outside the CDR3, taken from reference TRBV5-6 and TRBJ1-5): DAGVTQSPTHLIKTRGQQVTLRCSPKSGHDTVSWYQQALGQGPQFIFQYYEEEERQRGNFPDRFSGHQFPNYSSELNVNALLLGDSALYLCASSSYVSNQPQHFGDGTRLSIL.